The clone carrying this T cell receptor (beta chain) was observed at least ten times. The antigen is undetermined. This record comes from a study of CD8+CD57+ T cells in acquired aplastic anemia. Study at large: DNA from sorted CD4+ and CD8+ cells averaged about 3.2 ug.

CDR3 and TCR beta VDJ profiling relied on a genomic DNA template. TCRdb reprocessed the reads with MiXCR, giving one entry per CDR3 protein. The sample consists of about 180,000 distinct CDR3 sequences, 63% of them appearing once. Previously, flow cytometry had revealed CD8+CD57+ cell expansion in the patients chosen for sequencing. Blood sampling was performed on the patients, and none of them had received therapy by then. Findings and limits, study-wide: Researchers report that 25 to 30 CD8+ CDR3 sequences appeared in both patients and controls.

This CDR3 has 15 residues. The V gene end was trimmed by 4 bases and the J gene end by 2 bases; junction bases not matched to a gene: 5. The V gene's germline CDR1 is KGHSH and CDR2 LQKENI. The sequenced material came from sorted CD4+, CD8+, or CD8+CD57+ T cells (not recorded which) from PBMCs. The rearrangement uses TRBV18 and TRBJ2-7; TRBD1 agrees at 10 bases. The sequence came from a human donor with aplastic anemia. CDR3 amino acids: CASSLRDRGPYEQYF. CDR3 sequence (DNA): TGTGCCAGCTCACTGCGGGACAGGGGACCCTACGAGCAGTACTTC. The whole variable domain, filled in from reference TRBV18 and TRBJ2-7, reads NAGVMQNPRHLVRRRGQEARLRCSPMKGHSHVYWYRQLPEEGLKFMVYLQKENIIDESGMPKERFSAEFPKEGPSILRIQQVVRGDSAAYFCASSLRDRGPYEQYFGPGTRLTVT.